Listed below are T cell receptor beta chains from one sample, sequenced in a study of shared clonotypes between healthy human individuals. Clones were read by immunoSEQ multiplex PCR, and TCRdb kept only the in-frame ones, dropping some. Found here are about 520,000 clones, approximately 80% of them singletons; the top ten hold around 11%. The sample comprised PBMCs. Receptors originate from a woman aged 40 to 50 in good health. Some clones in this sample may be carry-over from other donors' samples. Each CDR3 is given with its conserved first and last residue. A D gene is named only where the DNA matches it firmly. A row's size may be missing; if present it is once, few, many or a size class.

>TRBV7-9|-|15|TRBJ2-1|TRBD1
CASSSRGQTYNEQFF
TGTGCCAGCAGCTCTAGGGGACAGACCTACAATGAGCAGTTCTTC
>TRBV28|-|11|TRBJ1-1|-
CASRDRTEAFF
TGTGCCAGCAGGGATCGGACTGAAGCTTTCTTT
>TRBV5-4|-|14|TRBJ1-1|-
CASSSDAFGFEAFF
TGTGCCAGCAGCTCGGACGCCTTTGGGTTTGAAGCTTTCTTT
>TRBV10-2|-|12|TRBJ2-5|-
CASSDPGLRTNF
TGCGCCAGCAGTGACCCCGGGTTGAGGACAAACTTC
>TRBV19|-|14|TRBJ2-1|-
CASKGMDSLDEQFF
TGTGCCAGTAAGGGGATGGATAGTTTGGATGAGCAGTTCTTC
>TRBV30|once|13|TRBJ1-6|-
CAWRNREYSPLHF
TGTGCCTGGAGAAACAGGGAGTATTCACCCCTCCACTTT
>TRBV2|-|17|TRBJ1-1|-
CASSEEDPWMVDTEAFF
TGTGCCAGCAGCGAGGAGGATCCGTGGATGGTGGACACTGAAGCTTTCTTT
>TRBV7-9|-|13|TRBJ1-1|-
CASSLGSNTEAFF
TGTGCCAGCAGCTTGGGCTCGAACACTGAAGCTTTCTTT
>TRBV14|-|13|TRBJ2-5|-
CASQQVGGETQYF
TGTGCCAGCCAACAAGTGGGCGGGGAGACCCAGTACTTC
>TRBV18|-|15|TRBJ2-5|TRBD2
CASSPRGGSRETQYF
TGTGCCAGCTCACCACGCGGGGGGTCACGGGAGACCCAGTACTTC
>TRBV6-5|-|15|TRBJ2-6|-
CASSYRESGANVLTF
TGTGCCAGCAGTTATCGCGAGTCTGGGGCCAACGTCCTGACTTTC
>TRBV29-1|-|14|TRBJ2-7|-
CSVSNRERSYEQYF
TGCAGCGTTTCAAACCGGGAGCGATCCTACGAGCAGTACTTC
>TRBV25-1|-|17|TRBJ2-3|TRBD1
CASFLIIGGVVTDTQYF
TGTGCCAGCTTCCTCATAATAGGGGGCGTGGTCACAGATACGCAGTATTTT
>TRBV27|-|14|TRBJ1-2|-
CASSPGQSNYGYTF
TGTGCCAGCAGTCCCGGACAGAGCAACTATGGCTACACCTTC
>TRBV30|-|14|TRBJ2-3|-
CAWRGLVSTDTQYF
TGTGCCTGGAGAGGGCTGGTTAGCACAGATACGCAGTATTTT
>TRBV7-8|many|14|TRBJ2-1|-
CATRKDRSYNEQFF
TGTGCCACCAGAAAGGATCGCTCCTACAATGAGCAGTTCTTC